A selection of T cell receptor beta chains follows, all from one sample in a study of T cells in Graves' hyperthyroidism and ophthalmopathy. TCRdb reprocessed the multiplex PCR reads with MiXCR, giving one entry per CDR3 protein. The table lists over 350,000 distinct CDR3 sequences, roughly 14% of them singletons. Material for sequencing was blood. The receptors stem from a man aged 18 to 30 with Graves' ophthalmopathy. The CDR3 runs from the conserved cysteine through the conserved F or W. A D gene is named only where the DNA matches it firmly. Clone size appears in some rows only: once, few, many, or a class for an expanded clone.

>TRBV10-3|TRBJ2-3|-|-
TGTGCCATCAGTGAGTCGAACGGCCCACGGGGCGCAACAGATACGCAGTATTTT
CAISESNGPRGATDTQYF
>TRBV30|TRBJ1-1|TRBD1|few
TGTGCCTGGAGTGTACATTCAGGGGGCACTGAAGCTTTCTTT
CAWSVHSGGTEAFF
>TRBV10-1|TRBJ1-1|-|-
TGCGCCAGCAGTGAGTCGGGGGGGAACGGTGAAGCTTTCTTT
CASSESGGNGEAFF
>TRBV7-9|TRBJ1-6|TRBD1|many
TGTGCCAGCAGCCCACAGGGGGCTGGGTCACCCCTCCACTTT
CASSPQGAGSPLHF
>TRBV9|TRBJ2-6|-|-
TGTGCCAGCAGCGACCCGCCTTTGAGTACTGGGGCCAACGTCCTGACTTTC
CASSDPPLSTGANVLTF
>TRBV7-8|TRBJ2-2|-|many
TGTGCCAGCAGCTGGGCCTTGAACACCGGGGAGCTGTTTTTT
CASSWALNTGELFF
>TRBV28|TRBJ1-4|TRBD1|few
TGTGCCAGCGAGGGGGCATCGTGGACAACTAATGAAAAACTGTTTTTT
CASEGASWTTNEKLFF
>TRBV12-5|TRBJ1-2|-|many
TGTGCTAGTGGTTTGGTAGAAGGTGGCTACACCTTC
CASGLVEGGYTF
>TRBV12-3/TRBV12-4|TRBJ2-5|TRBD2|many
TGTGCCAGCAGTTTCATAGCGGGGGCGAGAGAGACCCAGTACTTC
CASSFIAGARETQYF
>TRBV5-5|TRBJ2-1|-|many
TGTGCCAGCAGCCCCCCTTGGGCTGCGAGCTCCTACAATGAGCAGTTCTTC
CASSPPWAASSYNEQFF